This TCR beta chain was sequenced for a study of blood T cell repertoires in COVID-19 (dated by TCRdb to 2020 to 2022). A note on the overall study: Samples covering the acute and convalescent phases of COVID-19 were provided by collaborators in the United States, Italy and Spain. The prospective study material was composed of cDNA or gDNA derived from T cells, B-cell-depleted T cells, or PBMCs. The dataset comprised deeply sampled blood TCRbeta repertoires from subjects exposed to, actively infected with, or recovered from COVID-19. The repertoires were made available in a free public database intended to serve as a resource for research on the immune response to SARS-CoV-2. Samples came from the ongoing ImmuneRACE study (first 160 participants) plus 1,254 subjects from 6 global collaborators. The sample metadata nearly always contained a de-identified subject ID, COVID-19 status, age in years and sex. Where available, HLA class I and class II types were obtained from metadata supplied by the sample provider rather than from assay-based typing.

The immunoSEQ Assay, a bias-controlled multiplex PCR, was used to amplify TCRbeta CDR3 regions from genomic DNA. Processing in the source paper ran as follows. Nucleated cell counts per sample were estimated from amplification of reference gene primers within the assay. Sequence reads were collapsed and filtered to measure the absolute abundance of every unique TCRbeta CDR3 rearrangement. Productive Simpson clonality was computed per sample as the square root of Simpson's diversity index over productive rearrangements. Not all clones reach the TCRdb copy of this immuneACCESS table, which keeps in-frame sequences only. Checked studies attribute under half of the gap to unresolved V genes and leave the rest unexplained. V and J calls and clone size are those listed in that table; D and trimming were worked out from the DNA. The sample data list about 380,000 clones, and 88% of these were observed just once. The top ten clonotypes cover approximately 1.2% of the sample.

Enrolling through a virtual design, the prospective study's participants ranged in age from roughly 18 to 100 years and lived across approximately 25 United States geographic areas. To assign participants to cohorts, the prospective study relied on clinical history that participants themselves reported in a screening survey and a study questionnaire. ImmuneRACE Cohort 3 recovered participants were defined by two consecutive negative NP/OP PCR tests, healthcare professional clearance, or symptom resolution. Each participant in the prospective study had whole blood, serum and a nasopharyngeal or oropharyngeal swab collected by mobile phlebotomists. Participants in the prospective study had the option to provide additional blood draws and questionnaires over an approximately two-month period. Before DNA extraction, prospective study blood samples were shipped either frozen or at room temperature.

Results the study describes overall, beyond this receptor: How much clinical and demographic metadata was included differed by source and by participant, and the metadata was provided uncurated.

A note on this clone: Its antigen is not yet known. Per-base quality was not reported, and no clone a single base away is much larger than it.

The CDR3 runs 18 residues from the cysteine to the phenylalanine. Only the CDR3 DNA is retained, 54 bases long and in frame from the first base. The sequence was collected from a woman between 18 and 29 years old who had recovered from COVID-19. The sample was PBMCs or T cells enriched from blood (not recorded which). The chain joins TRBV21-1 to TRBJ1-5; TRBD1, the table's D call, was not compared with the DNA. TRBV21-1 is deemed a pseudogene. The CDR3 reads as follows: CASSKEGWRDRHNQPQHF. The base sequence is TGTGCCAGCAGCAAAGAGGGATGGCGGGACAGACACAATCAGCCCCAGCATTTT.